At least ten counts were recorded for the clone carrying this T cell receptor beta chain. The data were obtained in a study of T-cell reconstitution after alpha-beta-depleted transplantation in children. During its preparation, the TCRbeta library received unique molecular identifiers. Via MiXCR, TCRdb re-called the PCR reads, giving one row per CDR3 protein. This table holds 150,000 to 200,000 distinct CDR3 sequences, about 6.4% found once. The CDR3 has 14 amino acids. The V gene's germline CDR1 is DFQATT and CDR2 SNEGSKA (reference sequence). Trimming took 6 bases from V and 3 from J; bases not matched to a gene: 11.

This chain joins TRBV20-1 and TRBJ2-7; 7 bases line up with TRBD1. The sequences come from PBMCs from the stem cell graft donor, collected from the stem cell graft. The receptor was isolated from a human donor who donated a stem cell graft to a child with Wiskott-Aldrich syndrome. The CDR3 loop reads CSAASWDRVYEQYF. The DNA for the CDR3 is TGCAGTGCCGCTTCCTGGGACAGAGTCTACGAGCAGTACTTC.